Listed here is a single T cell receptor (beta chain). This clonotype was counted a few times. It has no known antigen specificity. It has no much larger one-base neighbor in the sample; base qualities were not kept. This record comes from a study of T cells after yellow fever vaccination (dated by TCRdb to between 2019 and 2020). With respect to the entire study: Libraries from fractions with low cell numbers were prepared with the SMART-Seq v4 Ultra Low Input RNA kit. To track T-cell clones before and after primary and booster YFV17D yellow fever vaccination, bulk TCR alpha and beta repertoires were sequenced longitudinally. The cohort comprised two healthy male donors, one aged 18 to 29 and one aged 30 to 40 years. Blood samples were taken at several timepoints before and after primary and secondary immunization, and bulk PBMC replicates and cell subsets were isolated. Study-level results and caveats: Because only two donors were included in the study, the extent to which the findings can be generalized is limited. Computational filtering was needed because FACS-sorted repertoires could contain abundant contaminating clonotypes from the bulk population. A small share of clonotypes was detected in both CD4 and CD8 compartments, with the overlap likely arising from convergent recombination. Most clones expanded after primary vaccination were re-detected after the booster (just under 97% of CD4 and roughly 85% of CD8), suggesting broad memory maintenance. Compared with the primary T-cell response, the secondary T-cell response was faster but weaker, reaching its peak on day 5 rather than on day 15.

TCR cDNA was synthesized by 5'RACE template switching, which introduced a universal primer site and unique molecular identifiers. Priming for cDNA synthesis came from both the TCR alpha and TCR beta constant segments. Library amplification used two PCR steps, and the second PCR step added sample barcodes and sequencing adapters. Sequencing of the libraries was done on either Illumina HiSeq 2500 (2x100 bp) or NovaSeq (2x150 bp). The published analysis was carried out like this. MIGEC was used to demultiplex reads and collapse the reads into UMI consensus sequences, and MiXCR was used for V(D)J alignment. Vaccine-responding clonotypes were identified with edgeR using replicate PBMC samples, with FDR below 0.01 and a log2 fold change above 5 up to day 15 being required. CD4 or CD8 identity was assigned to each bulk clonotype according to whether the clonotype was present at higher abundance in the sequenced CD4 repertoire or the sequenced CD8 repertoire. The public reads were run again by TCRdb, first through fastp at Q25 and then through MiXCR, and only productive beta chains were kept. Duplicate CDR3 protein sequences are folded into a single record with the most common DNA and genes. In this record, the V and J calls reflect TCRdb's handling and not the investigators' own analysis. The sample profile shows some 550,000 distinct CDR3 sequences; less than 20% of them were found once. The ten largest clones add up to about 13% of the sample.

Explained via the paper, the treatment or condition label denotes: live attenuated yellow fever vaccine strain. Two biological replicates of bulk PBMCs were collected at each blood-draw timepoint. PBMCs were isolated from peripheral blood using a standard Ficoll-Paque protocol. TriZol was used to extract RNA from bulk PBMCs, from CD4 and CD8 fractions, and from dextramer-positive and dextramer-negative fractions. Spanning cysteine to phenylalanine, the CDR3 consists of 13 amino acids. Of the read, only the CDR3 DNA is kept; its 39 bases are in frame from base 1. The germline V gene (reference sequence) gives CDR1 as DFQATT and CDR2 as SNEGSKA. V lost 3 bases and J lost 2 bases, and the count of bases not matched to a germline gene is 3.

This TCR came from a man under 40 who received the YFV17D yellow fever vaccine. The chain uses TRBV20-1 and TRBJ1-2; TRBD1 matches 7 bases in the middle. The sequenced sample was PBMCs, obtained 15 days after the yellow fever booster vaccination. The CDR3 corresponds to CSARGQRNYGYTF. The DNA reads TGCAGTGCTAGGGGACAGCGAAACTATGGCTACACCTTC.